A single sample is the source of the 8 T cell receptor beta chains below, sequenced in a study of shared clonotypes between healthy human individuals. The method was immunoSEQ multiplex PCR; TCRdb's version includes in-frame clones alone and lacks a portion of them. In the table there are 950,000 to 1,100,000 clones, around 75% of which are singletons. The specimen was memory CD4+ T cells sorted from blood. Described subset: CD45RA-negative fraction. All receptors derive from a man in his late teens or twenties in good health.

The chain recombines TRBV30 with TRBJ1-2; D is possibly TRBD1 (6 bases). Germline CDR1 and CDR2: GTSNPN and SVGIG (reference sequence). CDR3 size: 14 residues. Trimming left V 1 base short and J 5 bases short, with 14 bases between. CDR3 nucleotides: TGTGCCTGGAGTGGGGACATGGCGGGATATGGCTACACCTTC. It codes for CAWSGDMAGYGYTF.

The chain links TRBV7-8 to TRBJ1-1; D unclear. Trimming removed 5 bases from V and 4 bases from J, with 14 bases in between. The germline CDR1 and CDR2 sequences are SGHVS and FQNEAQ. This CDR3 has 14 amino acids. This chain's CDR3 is CASSLGRASTEAFF. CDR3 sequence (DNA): TGTGCCAGCAGCCTAGGGAGGGCGAGCACTGAAGCTTTCTTT.

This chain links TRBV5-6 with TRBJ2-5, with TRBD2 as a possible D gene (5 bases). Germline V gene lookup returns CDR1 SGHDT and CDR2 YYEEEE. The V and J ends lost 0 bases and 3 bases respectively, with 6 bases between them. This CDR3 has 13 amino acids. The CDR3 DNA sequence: TGTGCCAGCAGCTTGGGACTAAAAGAGACCCAGTACTTC. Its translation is CASSLGLKETQYF.

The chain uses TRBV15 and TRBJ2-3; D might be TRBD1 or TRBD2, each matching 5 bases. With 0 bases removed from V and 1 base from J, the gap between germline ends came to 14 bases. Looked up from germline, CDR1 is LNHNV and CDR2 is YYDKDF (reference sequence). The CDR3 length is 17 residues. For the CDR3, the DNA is TGTGCCACCAGCAGAGACGTTCATGTGGGGGGCACAGATACGCAGTATTTT. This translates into CATSRDVHVGGTDTQYF.

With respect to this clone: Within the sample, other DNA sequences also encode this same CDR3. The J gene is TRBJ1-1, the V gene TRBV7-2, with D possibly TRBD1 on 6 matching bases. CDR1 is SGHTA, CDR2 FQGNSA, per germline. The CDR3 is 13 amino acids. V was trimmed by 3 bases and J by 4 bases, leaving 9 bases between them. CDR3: CASSFRGGTEAFF. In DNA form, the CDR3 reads TGTGCCAGCAGCTTCCGAGGGGGCACTGAAGCTTTCTTT.

In nucleotides, the CDR3 is TGTGCCAGCAGCTTATGGGCAAATGAGCAGTTCTTC. Translation: CASSLWANEQFF. The rearrangement uses TRBV7-8 and TRBJ2-1; no reliable D call. The CDR3 runs 12 residues. V was shortened by 2 bases and J by 7 bases, with 6 bases between the two germline ends. Germline CDR1 SGHVS, CDR2 FQNEAQ.

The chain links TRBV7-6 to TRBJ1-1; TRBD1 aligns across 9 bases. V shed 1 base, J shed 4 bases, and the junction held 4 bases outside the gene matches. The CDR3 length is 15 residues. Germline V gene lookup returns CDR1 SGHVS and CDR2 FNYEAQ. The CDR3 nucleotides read TGTGCCAGCAGCTTAGGAGACAGGGGGGGCACTGAAGCTTTCTTT. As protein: CASSLGDRGGTEAFF.

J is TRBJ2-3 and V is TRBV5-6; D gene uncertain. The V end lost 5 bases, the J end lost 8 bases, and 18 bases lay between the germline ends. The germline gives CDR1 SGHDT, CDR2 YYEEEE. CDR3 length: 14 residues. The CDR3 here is CASSSWAAKVTQYF. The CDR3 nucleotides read TGTGCCAGCAGTTCCTGGGCGGCTAAGGTTACGCAGTATTTT.